Included here is one T cell receptor beta chain sequence, with context. Its target is not known. This sample was taken from a study of CD8+ T cells in alopecia areata. Points from the study as a whole: Resident alphabeta T-cell populations of normal skin are likewise subject to sequencing in scalp samples.

Treatment of the sample: oral pan-JAK inhibitor, 5-10 mg twice daily. V lost 5 bases, J lost 4 bases, and 14 bases lay in between. CDR1 is MNHEY and CDR2 is SMNVEV in the germline V gene (reference sequence). The CDR3 is made up of 14 amino acids. It was cDNA, reverse transcribed from extracted RNA, that served as the sequencing template. The method was immunoSEQ multiplex PCR; TCRdb's version includes in-frame clones alone and lacks a portion of them. In the table there are 250,000 to 300,000 clones, 58% of which are singletons. This receptor was obtained from a human donor with alopecia areata. Source: CD4+ T cells sorted from blood, taken at week 24, from a patient treated with tofacitinib. The chain uses TRBV27 and TRBJ1-2; tentatively, D is TRBD1 (6 bases). CDR3 protein: CASSLQGWGYGYTF. CDR3 nucleotide sequence: TGTGCCAGCAGTCTACAGGGTTGGGGCTATGGCTACACCTTC.